Sequencing of this TCR beta chain was carried out in a study of T cells after yellow fever vaccination (dated 2019 in TCRdb). Study-wide context: The SMART-Seq v4 Ultra Low Input RNA kit was used to prepare libraries from fractions with low cell numbers. To track T-cell clones before and after primary and booster YFV17D yellow fever vaccination, bulk TCR alpha and beta repertoires were sequenced longitudinally. Two healthy male donors, one aged 18 to 30 and one aged 30 to 40 years, made up the cohort. Bulk PBMC replicates and cell subsets were isolated from blood drawn at multiple timepoints before and after both primary and secondary immunization. The investigation overall reported the following: A small fraction of clonotypes showed up in both the CD4 and CD8 compartments, probably as a result of convergent recombination. The secondary T-cell response was weaker than the primary response but faster, peaking on day 5 instead of day 15. The study included only a couple of donors, which limits how far the findings can be generalized. After the booster, most of the clones that had expanded following primary vaccination were detected again (just under 97% of CD4 and 80% to 90% of CD8), which suggests that memory was broadly maintained. Computational filtering was required because FACS-sorted repertoires could contain abundant contaminating clonotypes from the bulk population.

From cysteine to phenylalanine, the CDR3 is 16 amino acids long. CDR3 DNA only is kept here, 48 bases in frame from base 1. V is reduced by 4 bases and J by 4 bases, leaving a spacing of 18 bases between them. This specimen's treatment or condition label, per the study, means: live attenuated yellow fever vaccine strain. At every blood-draw timepoint, two biological replicates of bulk PBMCs were collected. A standard Ficoll-Paque protocol was used to isolate PBMCs from peripheral blood. RNA was extracted with TriZol from bulk PBMCs, CD4 and CD8 fractions, and dextramer-positive and dextramer-negative fractions. TCR cDNA was synthesized by 5'RACE template switching, through which a universal primer site and unique molecular identifiers were introduced. Priming of cDNA synthesis was performed from both the TCR alpha and TCR beta constant segments. Two PCR steps were used to amplify libraries, with sample barcodes and sequencing adapters being added in the second step. Sequencing of libraries was done on Illumina HiSeq 2500 (2x100 bp) or NovaSeq (2x150 bp). The published analysis was carried out like this. MIGEC handled demultiplexing of reads and collapsing into UMI consensus sequences, while MiXCR performed V(D)J alignment. Using edgeR on replicate PBMC samples, clonotypes were called vaccine-responding if FDR was below 0.01 and the log2 fold change was above 5 up to day 15. Each bulk clonotype received a CD4 or CD8 identity based on whether the sequenced CD4 or CD8 repertoire contained that clonotype at higher abundance. The public sequencing data were trimmed at Q25 with fastp and processed into clonotypes with MiXCR by TCRdb, which kept only in-frame beta chains. Every CDR3 protein is listed once, alongside the most common genes and DNA of its rows. TCRdb, rather than the study authors, made the V and J calls. The sample table holds roughly 330,000 distinct CDR3 sequences, of which 6.8% were seen once. The leading ten clones occupy about a sixth of the sample.

This clonotype was observed a few times. The clone's antigen remains unknown. Qualities for individual bases were not recorded, and no much larger clone is one base off. Here the chain combines TRBV12-3 or TRBV12-4 and TRBJ2-3, and TRBD2 may be the D gene, going by 5 matching bases. This clonotype was obtained from a young man who received the YFV17D yellow fever vaccine. Sequenced material: PBMCs, taken approximately 47 days after the first yellow fever vaccination. The DNA sequence is TGTGCCAGCAGTTCCCAAACGGGGATCGGTCCAGATACGCAGTATTTT. It codes for CASSSQTGIGPDTQYF.